The 17 T cell receptor beta chains below all came from one sample that was sequenced in a study of cytomegalovirus exposure and HLA in healthy donors (dated by TCRdb to about 2017). Library preparation used the immunoSEQ multiplex PCR assay. In TCRdb, the immuneACCESS table is reduced to in-frame sequences with V and J assigned. These tables do not hold every clone; where another copy was compared, an unresolved V gene accounts for under half, and the others remain unexplained. Within this sample are 50,000 to 65,000 clones, with 85% to 95% of them counted one time only. The top ten constitute more than 6.5% of the sample. Sample: PBMCs. These receptors were obtained from a woman between 18 and 30 years old in good health and CMV-seropositive.

The chain recombines TRBV6-6 with TRBJ1-1; D call uncertain. V was clipped by 0 bases and J by 6 bases, with 11 bases between them. Germline-derived CDR1 and CDR2 are MNHNY and SVGAGI (reference sequence). The CDR3 is 14 residues long. CDR3 DNA sequence: TGTGCCAGCAGTTACTCCCGCGGGGTTTCTGAAGCTTTCTTT. It codes for CASSYSRGVSEAFF.

The chain has TRBV28 and TRBJ1-6; 7 bases agree with TRBD1. The V gene's germline CDR1 is MDHEN and CDR2 SYDVKM. The CDR3 sequence is 14 residues long. The trim removed 5 bases at V and 10 bases at J, leaving 8 bases unmatched. This chain's CDR3 is CASSPGQSYSPLHF. The CDR3 nucleotides read TGTGCCAGCAGTCCGGGACAGTCGTACTCACCCCTCCACTTT.

This CDR3 is CAWRGAGGPPADEQYF. CDR3 DNA sequence: TGTGCCTGGAGGGGAGCGGGAGGGCCTCCGGCCGACGAGCAGTACTTC. The chain links TRBV30 to TRBJ2-7, with 10 bases lining up with TRBD2. With 3 bases clipped from V and 5 bases from J, the junction kept 13 bases outside the gene matches. This CDR3 spans 16 amino acids. The V gene's germline CDR1 is GTSNPN and CDR2 SVGIG (reference sequence).

This sequence joins TRBV4-2 and TRBJ1-3; D not certain. Germline-derived CDR1 and CDR2 are LGHNA and YNFKEQ. This CDR3 contains 15 residues. V was cut by 0 bases and J by 1 base, with 7 bases left in between. The CDR3 sequence is CASSQDRESGNTIYF. The DNA of the CDR3 is TGTGCCAGCAGCCAAGATCGGGAGTCTGGAAACACCATATATTTT.

This clone is a singleton in its sample. The chain recombines TRBV30 with TRBJ1-4; 7 positions agree with TRBD1. There are 11 residues in the CDR3. V shed 5 bases, J shed 8 bases, and the junction held 2 bases outside the gene matches. Germline values: CDR1 GTSNPN, CDR2 SVGIG (reference sequence). In DNA, the CDR3 is TGTGCCTGGGGGACAGAGGAAAAACTGTTTTTT. Encoded protein: CAWGTEEKLFF.

This clone has only a few counts. The gene calls are TRBV28 and TRBJ1-5; possible D gene TRBD1, 6 bases. CDR3 length: 14 residues. CDR1 MDHEN and CDR2 SYDVKM come from the germline V gene. V lost 3 bases and J 5 bases, leaving 11 bases between the germline ends. CDR3 residues: CASSFIQGHQPQHF. CDR3 nucleotide sequence: TGTGCCAGCAGTTTTATACAGGGACATCAGCCCCAGCATTTT. The variable domain in full, with the rest retrieved from reference TRBV28 and TRBJ1-5, is DVKVTQSSRYLVKRTGEKVFLECVQDMDHENMFWYRQDPGLGLRLIYFSYDVKMKEKGDIPEGYSVSREKKERFSLILESASTNQTSMYLCASSFIQGHQPQHFGDGTRLSIL.

The chain carries TRBV28 and TRBJ2-5, with 8 bases aligning to TRBD2. The germline gives CDR1 MDHEN, CDR2 SYDVKM. This CDR3 has 14 amino acids. The J segment lost 4 bases and the V segment lost 6 bases, leaving 7 bases of the junction unmatched. This CDR3 reads CASSPVRGGETQYF. CDR3 bases: TGTGCCAGCAGCCCAGTACGGGGGGGAGAGACCCAGTACTTC.

The chain joins TRBV2 to TRBJ1-4, with 7 bases aligning to TRBD1. The CDR3 loop spans 13 amino acids. With V trimmed by 8 bases and J by 4 bases, 4 bases remained unmatched. The germline V gene has CDR1 SNHLY and CDR2 FYNNEI. CDR3 sequence reads: CASGQEINEKLFF. CDR3 nucleotides: TGTGCCAGCGGACAGGAGATTAATGAAAAACTGTTTTTT.

The chain is built from TRBV18 and TRBJ2-1; 8 nucleotides line up with TRBD2. From germline, CDR1 is KGHSH and CDR2 LQKENI. This CDR3 region has 17 residues. The V segment lost 2 bases and the J segment 0 bases; nucleotides outside the gene matches: 6. This CDR3 is CASSPGSGAPSYNEQFF. CDR3 DNA sequence: TGTGCCAGCTCACCAGGTAGCGGGGCGCCCTCCTACAATGAGCAGTTCTTC.

The gene calls are TRBV2 and TRBJ2-1; D unclear. The CDR3 covers 15 residues. Germline assignment: CDR1 SNHLY and CDR2 FYNNEI. V dropped 4 bases and J dropped 0 bases, with 10 bases sitting between them. The CDR3 bases are TGTGCCAGCAGTGCCCTAGAAAGCTCCTACAATGAGCAGTTCTTC. This encodes CASSALESSYNEQFF.

This sequence joins TRBV4-1 and TRBJ1-2; D unclear. V lost 1 base and J 4 bases, leaving 13 bases between the germline ends. This CDR3 spans 15 amino acids. Germline CDR1 MGHRA, CDR2 YSYEKL. For the CDR3, the DNA is TGCGCCAGCAGCCAAGTGGGCAGGTCGGCCTATGGCTACACCTTC. This encodes CASSQVGRSAYGYTF.

The chain recombines TRBV7-3 with TRBJ2-1; unclear D gene. The V end lost 2 bases, the J end lost 4 bases, and 6 bases lay between the germline ends. This CDR3 is built from 13 residues. Germline assignment: CDR1 SGHTA and CDR2 FQGTGA. Here the CDR3 DNA reads TGTGCCAGCAGCTTAGGGCAATACAATGAGCAGTTCTTC. Its protein product is CASSLGQYNEQFF.

Here the CDR3 reads CASSLGAVTEAFF. DNA of the CDR3: TGTGCCAGCAGTTTGGGGGCTGTTACTGAAGCTTTCTTT. This sequence joins TRBV6-5 and TRBJ1-1; tentative D call: TRBD1 (6 bases). The CDR3 covers 13 residues. Per germline, CDR1 MNHEY and CDR2 SVGAGI. V dropped 4 bases and J dropped 5 bases, with 11 bases sitting between them.

The chain carries TRBV29-1 and TRBJ1-2; TRBD1 might be the D (5 bases). Looked up from germline, CDR1 is SQVTM and CDR2 is ANQGSEA. Deletions cut 3 bases from V and 6 bases from J, with 17 bases between. The CDR3 has 14 residues. The CDR3: CSVDWAGTSNGYTF. The CDR3 nucleotides read TGCAGCGTTGATTGGGCAGGGACTTCTAATGGCTACACCTTC.

This clone was seen a handful of times. This chain connects TRBV5-1 to TRBJ2-2, with 7 bases lining up with TRBD1. This CDR3 region has 16 residues. The ends lost 7 bases at V and 3 bases at J; junction bases unmatched: 12. Germline V gene data show CDR1 as SGHRS and CDR2 as YFSETQ. CDR3 sequence: CASSPQGNSDTGELFF. CDR3 coding DNA: TGCGCCAGCTCCCCACAGGGGAACTCGGACACCGGGGAGCTGTTTTTT.

The V gene is TRBV6-1, the J gene TRBJ2-7; D is perhaps TRBD2 (6 bases). Trimming removed 6 bases at V and 4 bases at J, with 13 bases between. Germline-derived CDR1 and CDR2 are MNHNS and SASEGT. The CDR3 spans 13 residues. Written as DNA, the CDR3 is TGTGCCAGCAGGGGGGGTATGTTTTACGAGCAGTACTTC. Its translation: CASRGGMFYEQYF.

This chain connects TRBV6-5 to TRBJ2-3; 7 bases align to TRBD1. The germline V gene encodes CDR1 MNHEY and CDR2 SVGAGI. V dropped 6 bases and J dropped 1; count of bases not matched to a gene: 7. The CDR3 extends over 15 amino acids. Written as DNA, the CDR3 is TGTGCCAGCAGACGGGACAGCTTAGGCACAGATACGCAGTATTTT. Its translation is CASRRDSLGTDTQYF.